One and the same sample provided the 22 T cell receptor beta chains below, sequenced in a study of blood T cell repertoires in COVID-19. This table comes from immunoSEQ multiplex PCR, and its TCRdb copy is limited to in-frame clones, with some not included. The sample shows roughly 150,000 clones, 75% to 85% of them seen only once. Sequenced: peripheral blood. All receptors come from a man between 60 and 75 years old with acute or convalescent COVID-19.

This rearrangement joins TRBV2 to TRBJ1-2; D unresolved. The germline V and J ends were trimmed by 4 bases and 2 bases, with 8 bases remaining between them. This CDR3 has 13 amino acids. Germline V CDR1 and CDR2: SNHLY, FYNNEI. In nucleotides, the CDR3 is TGTGCCAGCAGTGTGGAGGGAAACTATGGCTACACCTTC. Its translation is CASSVEGNYGYTF.

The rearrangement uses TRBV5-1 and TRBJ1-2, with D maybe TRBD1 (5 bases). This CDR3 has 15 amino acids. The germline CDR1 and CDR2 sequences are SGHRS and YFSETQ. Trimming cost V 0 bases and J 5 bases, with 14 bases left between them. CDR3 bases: TGCGCCAGCAGCTTGGCCCCAGGGAACCAATATGGCTACACCTTC. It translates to CASSLAPGNQYGYTF.

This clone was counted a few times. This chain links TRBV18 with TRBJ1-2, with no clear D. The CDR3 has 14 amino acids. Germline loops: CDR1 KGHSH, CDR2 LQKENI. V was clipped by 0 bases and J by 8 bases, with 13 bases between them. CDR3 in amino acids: CASSPPVALRGYTF. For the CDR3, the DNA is TGTGCCAGCTCACCACCTGTAGCGTTACGGGGCTACACCTTC.

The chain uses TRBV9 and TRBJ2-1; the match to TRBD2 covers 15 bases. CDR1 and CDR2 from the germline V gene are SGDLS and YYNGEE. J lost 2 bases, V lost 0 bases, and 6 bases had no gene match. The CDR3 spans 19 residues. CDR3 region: CASSVGSWTSGRAYNEQFF. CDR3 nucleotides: TGTGCCAGCAGCGTAGGATCCTGGACTAGCGGGAGGGCCTACAATGAGCAGTTCTTC.

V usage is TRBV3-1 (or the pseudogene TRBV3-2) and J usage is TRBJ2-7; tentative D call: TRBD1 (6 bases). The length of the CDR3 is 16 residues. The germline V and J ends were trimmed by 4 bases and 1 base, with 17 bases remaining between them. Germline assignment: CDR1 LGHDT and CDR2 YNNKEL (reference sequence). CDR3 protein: CASSPPPGTSSYEQYF. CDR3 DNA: TGTGCCAGCAGCCCTCCCCCGGGGACATCTTCCTACGAGCAGTACTTC.

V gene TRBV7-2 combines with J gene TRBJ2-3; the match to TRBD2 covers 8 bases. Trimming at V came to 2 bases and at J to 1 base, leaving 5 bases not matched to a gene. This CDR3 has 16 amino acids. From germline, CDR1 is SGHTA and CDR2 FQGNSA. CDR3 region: CASSLSRAGGTDTQYF. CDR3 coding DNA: TGTGCCAGCAGCTTAAGTCGAGCGGGGGGCACAGATACGCAGTATTTT. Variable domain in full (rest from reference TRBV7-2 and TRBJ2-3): GAGVSQSPSNKVTEKGKDVELRCDPISGHTALYWYRQSLGQGLEFLIYFQGNSAPDKSGLPSDRFSAERTGGSVSTLTIQRTQQEDSAVYLCASSLSRAGGTDTQYFGPGTRLTVL.

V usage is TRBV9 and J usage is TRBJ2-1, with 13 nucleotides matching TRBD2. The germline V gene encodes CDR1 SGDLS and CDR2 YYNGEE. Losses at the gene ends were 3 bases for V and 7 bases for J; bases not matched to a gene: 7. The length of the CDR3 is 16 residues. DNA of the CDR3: TGTGCCAGCAGCGCCACTAGCGGGGGGGCCGGAAATGAGCAGTTCTTC. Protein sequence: CASSATSGGAGNEQFF.

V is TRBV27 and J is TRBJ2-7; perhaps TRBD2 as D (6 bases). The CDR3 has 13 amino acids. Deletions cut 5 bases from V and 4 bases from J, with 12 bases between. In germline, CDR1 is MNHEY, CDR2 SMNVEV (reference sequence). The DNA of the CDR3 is TGTGCCAGCAGTCCCTCTGGGGGGTACGAGCAGTACTTC. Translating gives CASSPSGGYEQYF.

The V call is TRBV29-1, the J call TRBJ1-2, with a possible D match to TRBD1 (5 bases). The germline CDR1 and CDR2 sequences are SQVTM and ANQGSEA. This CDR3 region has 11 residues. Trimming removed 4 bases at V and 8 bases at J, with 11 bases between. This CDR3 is CSVGGSDGYTF. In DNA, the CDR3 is TGCAGCGTTGGGGGCAGTGACGGCTACACCTTC.

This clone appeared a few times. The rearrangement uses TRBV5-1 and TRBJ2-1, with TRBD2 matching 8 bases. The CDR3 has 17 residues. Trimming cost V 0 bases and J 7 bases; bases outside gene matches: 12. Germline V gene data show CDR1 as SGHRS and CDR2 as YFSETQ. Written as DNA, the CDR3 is TGCGCCAGCAGCTTGGATGGCGGGAGGTACCCCTTGAATGAGCAGTTCTTC. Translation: CASSLDGGRYPLNEQFF.

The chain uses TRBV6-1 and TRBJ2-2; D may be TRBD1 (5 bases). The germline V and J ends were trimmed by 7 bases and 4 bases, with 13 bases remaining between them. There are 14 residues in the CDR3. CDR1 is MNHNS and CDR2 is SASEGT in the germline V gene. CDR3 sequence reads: CASTLKGSTGELFF. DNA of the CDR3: TGTGCCAGCACTCTCAAGGGGTCCACCGGGGAGCTGTTTTTT.

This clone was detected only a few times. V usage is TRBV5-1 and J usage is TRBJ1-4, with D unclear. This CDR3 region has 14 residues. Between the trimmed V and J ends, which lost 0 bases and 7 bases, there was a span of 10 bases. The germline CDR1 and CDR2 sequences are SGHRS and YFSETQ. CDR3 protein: CASSLAGIGEKLFF. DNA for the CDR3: TGCGCCAGCAGCTTGGCGGGGATCGGTGAAAAACTGTTTTTT.

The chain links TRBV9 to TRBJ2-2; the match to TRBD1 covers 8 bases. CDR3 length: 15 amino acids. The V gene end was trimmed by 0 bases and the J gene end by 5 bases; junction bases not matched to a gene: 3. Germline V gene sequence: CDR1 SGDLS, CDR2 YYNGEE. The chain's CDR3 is CASSVVTGGTGELFF. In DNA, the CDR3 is TGTGCCAGCAGCGTAGTTACAGGGGGAACCGGGGAGCTGTTTTTT.

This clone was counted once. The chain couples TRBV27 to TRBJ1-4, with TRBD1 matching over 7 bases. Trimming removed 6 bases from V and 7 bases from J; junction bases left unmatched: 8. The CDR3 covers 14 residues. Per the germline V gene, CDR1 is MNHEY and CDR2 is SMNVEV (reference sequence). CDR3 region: CASRTGLHGEKLFF. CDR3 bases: TGTGCCAGCAGGACAGGGTTGCACGGTGAAAAACTGTTTTTT.

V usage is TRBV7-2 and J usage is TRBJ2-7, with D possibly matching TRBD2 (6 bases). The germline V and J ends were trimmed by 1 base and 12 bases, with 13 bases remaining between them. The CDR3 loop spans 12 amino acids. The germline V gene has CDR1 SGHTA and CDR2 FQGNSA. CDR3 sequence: CASSLVGGVGYF. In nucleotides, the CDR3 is TGTGCCAGCAGCTTAGTGGGGGGAGTTGGGTACTTC.

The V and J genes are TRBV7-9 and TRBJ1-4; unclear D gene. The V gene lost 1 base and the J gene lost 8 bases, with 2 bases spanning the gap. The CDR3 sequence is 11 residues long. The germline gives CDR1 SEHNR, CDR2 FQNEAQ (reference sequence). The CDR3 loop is CASSLVEKLFF. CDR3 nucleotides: TGTGCCAGCAGCTTAGTAGAAAAACTGTTTTTT. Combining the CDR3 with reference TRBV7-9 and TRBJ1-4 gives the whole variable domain DTGVSQNPRHKITKRGQNVTFRCDPISEHNRLYWYRQTLGQGPEFLTYFQNEAQLEKSRLLSDRFSAERPKGSFSTLEIQRTEQGDSAMYLCASSLVEKLFFGSGTQLSVL.

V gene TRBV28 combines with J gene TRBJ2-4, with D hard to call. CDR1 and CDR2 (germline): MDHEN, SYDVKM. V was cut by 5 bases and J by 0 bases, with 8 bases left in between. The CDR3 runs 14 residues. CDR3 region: CASSPSLAKNIQYF. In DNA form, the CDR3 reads TGTGCCAGCAGTCCGTCCCTAGCCAAAAACATTCAGTACTTC.

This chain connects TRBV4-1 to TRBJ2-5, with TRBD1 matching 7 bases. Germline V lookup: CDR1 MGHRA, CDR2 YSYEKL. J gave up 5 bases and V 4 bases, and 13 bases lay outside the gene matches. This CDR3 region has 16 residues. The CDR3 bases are TGCGCCAGCAGCCCGTACGGGACAGCTGTGGGGGAGACCCAGTACTTC. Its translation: CASSPYGTAVGETQYF.

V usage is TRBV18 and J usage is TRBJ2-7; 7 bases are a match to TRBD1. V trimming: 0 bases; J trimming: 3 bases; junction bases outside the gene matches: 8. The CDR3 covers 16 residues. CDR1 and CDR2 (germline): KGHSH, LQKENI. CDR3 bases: TGTGCCAGCTCACCACCGGTAGGACAGGCTTTCTACGAGCAGTACTTC. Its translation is CASSPPVGQAFYEQYF.

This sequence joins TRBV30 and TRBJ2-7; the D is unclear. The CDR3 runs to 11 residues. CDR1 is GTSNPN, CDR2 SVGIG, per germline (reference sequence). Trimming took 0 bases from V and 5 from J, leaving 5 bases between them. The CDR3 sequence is CAWSVANEQYF. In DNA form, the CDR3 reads TGTGCCTGGAGTGTCGCGAACGAGCAGTACTTC.

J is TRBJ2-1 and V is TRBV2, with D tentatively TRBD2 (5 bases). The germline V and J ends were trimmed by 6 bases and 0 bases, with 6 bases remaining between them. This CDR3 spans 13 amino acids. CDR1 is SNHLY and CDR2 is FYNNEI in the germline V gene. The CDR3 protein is CASSAGSYNEQFF. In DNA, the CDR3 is TGTGCCAGCAGCGCGGGCTCCTACAATGAGCAGTTCTTC.

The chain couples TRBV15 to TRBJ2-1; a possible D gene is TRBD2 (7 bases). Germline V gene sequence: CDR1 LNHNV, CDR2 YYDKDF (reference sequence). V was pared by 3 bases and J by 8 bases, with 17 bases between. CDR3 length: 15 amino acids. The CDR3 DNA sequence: TGTGCCACCAGCAGTGAGGGGGGGAGCAGTCATGAGCAGTTCTTC. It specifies CATSSEGGSSHEQFF.